This T cell receptor (beta chain) was recovered during a study of read filtering for tumor transcriptome and immune sequencing (dated by TCRdb to 2020 to 2022). About the investigation overall: The cohort had around 16 male and approximately 14 female patients with a mean age of around 69 years, ranging from roughly 45 to 85. Whole-transcriptome libraries were prepared with the TruSeq RNA Access Library Prep Kit after DNase treatment. Under revised international staging, fewer than ten patients fell into R-ISS I, around 15 into R-ISS II and 6 or 7 into R-ISS III. One main goal was a read-filtering strategy for immune repertoire data, in particular deciding whether clonotypes backed by only one read should be removed. TCR-region mapped reads per sample ranged from about 4 to 11 million with IR-seq versus only about 75 to 1273 with RNA-seq. The study compared TCR repertoires from targeted immune repertoire sequencing and bulk whole-transcriptome sequencing run on the same bone marrow samples.

The Immunoverse kit was used to build TCR libraries from around 420 ng RNA, with molecular barcoded adaptors covering alpha/delta and beta/gamma chains. TCR library preparation used the same RNA that was used for transcriptome sequencing. An Illumina HiSeq 4000 with 2 x 150 cycles was used to sequence the TCR libraries. The published analysis was carried out like this. MiXCR aligned TCR reads to human V, D, J and C references and assembled the aligned reads into CDR3 clonotypes, with quality filtering and error correction included. The tcR package in R was used to analyze clonotype counts and gene usage diversity. For inspection of raw mapping reads, RNA-seq reads were mapped by STAR aligner version 2.5.3a onto GRCh37 of the human genome. To test how sequencing depth affects detected clonotypes, IR-seq fastq files were randomly downsampled with Seqtk 1.3. TCRdb redid the processing of the public reads, applying fastp at Q25 and MiXCR, and retained in-frame beta chains. Rows are unified per CDR3 protein, each entry keeping the most common DNA and genes. V and J calls and clone size were set by TCRdb, not the authors. A total of 75,000 to 95,000 distinct CDR3 sequences appear in this sample, about 22% of them only once. The ten largest clones take up about an eighth of the sample.

This clonotype was found many times. No antigen is known for it. Base qualities are not recorded, but no much larger clone differs from it by a single base. Bone marrow was sampled from every patient at the time of active disease. Ficoll-Hypaque density gradient centrifugation was used to isolate bone marrow mononuclear cells. CD138-negative cells were obtained by negative selection after labeling with CD138 magnetic microbeads on a MACS separator, removing myeloma plasma cells. Flow cytometry on an Attune NxT with CD138 antibodies was used to check the purity of the isolated cells. Total RNA was extracted with TRIzol reagent and quantified with a NanoDrop spectrophotometer. For each patient, paired RNA-seq and IR-seq were run on the CD138-negative bone marrow sample from that patient. The paper's findings and limits, for the study overall: In IR-seq, 80% to 85% of clonotypes but approximately 3.6% of total reads were represented by single-read clonotypes, whereas in RNA-seq, about 69% of clonotypes and around 45% of reads were represented by single-read clonotypes. The correlation between IR-seq and RNA-seq shared clonotype proportions rose when single-read clonotypes were removed. The sorted CD138-negative fraction was a mixed bone marrow immune population, not purified T cells. IR-seq captured clonotypes at much higher depth and more reliably than RNA-seq, and smaller IR-seq throughput sufficed to identify most shared clonotypes.

The CDR3, cysteine through phenylalanine, is 13 amino acids long. Just CDR3 DNA is preserved here, 39 bases in frame from base 1. Looking up the germline V gene yields CDR1 MDHEN and CDR2 SYDVKM. V sheds 6 bases and J sheds 0 bases, leaving 9 bases between their ends. The rearranged segments are TRBV28 and TRBJ2-7; the best D guess is TRBD1, with 5 bases matching. This sequence was found in a donor aged 40 or over with multiple myeloma. The sequencing sample was made of a population of CD138-negative cells sorted from bone marrow. This specimen's cell subset or site label, interpreted: bone marrow mononuclear cells depleted of CD138+ plasma/myeloma cells by negative magnetic selection. The sequence in DNA is TGTGCCAGCAGCAGGACAAACTCCTACGAGCAGTACTTC. It codes for CASSRTNSYEQYF.